A single sample gave rise to the 13 T cell receptor beta chains below, sequenced in a study of graft-versus-host responses after intestinal transplantation. No antigen has been assigned to these receptors. Libraries were prepared by immunoSEQ multiplex PCR; TCRdb keeps only in-frame clonotypes and omits some of them. The sample has 80,000 to 100,000 clones; 92% are singletons. Here the sequenced sample was unstimulated CD8+ T cells sorted from spleen or lymph node cells, taken before transplant. The receptor set was obtained from a human donor who was the organ donor for an intestinal transplant.

The V gene is TRBV6-1, the J gene TRBJ2-7; 8 nucleotides align to TRBD1. J was trimmed by 5 bases and V by 7 bases; bases with no gene match: 13. The germline V gene has CDR1 MNHNS and CDR2 SASEGT. This CDR3 has 15 amino acids. The CDR3 sequence is CASTNYNGQGNEQYF. The CDR3 bases are TGTGCCAGCACCAACTACAACGGACAGGGAAACGAGCAGTACTTC.

This sequence joins TRBV2 and TRBJ2-5, with D perhaps TRBD2 (5 bases). The CDR3 consists of 16 residues. In germline, CDR1 is SNHLY, CDR2 FYNNEI. Trimming removed 10 bases from V and 4 bases from J, with 25 bases in between. CDR3 bases: TGTGCCACGACTAAGCTCCTACGCGCCCGGGTAGAGACCCAGTACTTC. Amino acids: CATTKLLRARVETQYF.

This chain links TRBV7-3 with TRBJ1-5; the match to TRBD1 covers 8 bases. CDR1 and CDR2 (germline): SGHTA, FQGTGA. V lost 3 bases, J lost 5 bases, and 6 bases stayed unmatched. The length of the CDR3 is 15 residues. The CDR3 loop is CASSFKTGDDQPQHF. For the CDR3, the DNA is TGTGCCAGCAGCTTCAAGACAGGGGACGATCAGCCCCAGCATTTT.

This chain joins TRBV7-9 and TRBJ2-1, with D possibly being TRBD1 (5 bases). V lost 5 bases and J lost 3, with 11 bases in between. The V gene's germline CDR1 is SEHNR and CDR2 FQNEAQ (reference sequence). This CDR3 is built from 14 residues. CDR3 DNA: TGTGCCAGCAGCCCAGGGTCCCGCTACAATGAGCAGTTCTTC. This encodes CASSPGSRYNEQFF.

J is TRBJ2-7 and V is TRBV14; 11 nucleotides match TRBD2. The CDR3 loop spans 15 amino acids. V gave up 2 bases and J gave up 0 bases; unmatched junction bases: 0. CDR1 SGHDN and CDR2 FVKESK come from the germline V gene. This chain's CDR3 is CASSQLAGGSYEQYF. The CDR3 DNA reads as TGTGCCAGCAGCCAACTAGCGGGAGGCTCCTACGAGCAGTACTTC. Complete variable domain (other parts from reference TRBV14 and TRBJ2-7): EAGVTQFPSHSVIEKGQTVTLRCDPISGHDNLYWYRRVMGKEIKFLLHFVKESKQDESGMPNNRFLAERTGGTYSTLKVQPAELEDSGVYFCASSQLAGGSYEQYFGPGTRLTVT.

This clone was counted a single time. CDR3 sequence: CASSLEGLAGAFF. The CDR3 DNA reads TGTGCCAGCAGTTTGGAAGGTTTAGCCGGAGCTTTCTTT. The chain employs TRBV27 and TRBJ1-1; D remains unclear. CDR3 length: 13 amino acids. V gave up 3 bases and J gave up 10 bases, with 15 bases separating them. From germline, CDR1 is MNHEY and CDR2 SMNVEV (reference sequence).

The chain has TRBV15 and TRBJ1-1; D unresolved. The length of the CDR3 is 13 residues. Germline V gene data show CDR1 as LNHNV and CDR2 as YYDKDF (reference sequence). V lost 1 base to trimming and J lost 3 bases, with 6 bases between them. The DNA of the CDR3 is TGTGCCACCAGCAGAGGGAGGGACACTGAAGCTTTCTTT. Translation gives CATSRGRDTEAFF.

The V call is TRBV29-1, the J call TRBJ2-7, with 10 bases fitting TRBD2. The CDR3 totals 14 residues. Per the germline V gene, CDR1 is SQVTM and CDR2 is ANQGSEA. With 6 bases clipped from V and 4 bases from J, the junction kept 9 bases outside the gene matches. CDR3 nucleotides: TGCAGCGTGGATAGCGGGAGGTCGGGTTACGAGCAGTACTTC. It translates to CSVDSGRSGYEQYF.

V is TRBV10-3 and J is TRBJ1-5, with TRBD1 matching 8 bases. The CDR3 length is 14 residues. The V and J ends lost 2 bases and 5 bases, in that order; junction bases with no gene match: 2. Germline V CDR1 and CDR2: ENHRY, SYGVKD. This chain's CDR3 is CAISEETGDQPQHF. CDR3 nucleotides: TGTGCCATCAGTGAGGAGACAGGGGATCAGCCCCAGCATTTT.

V gene TRBV4-1 combines with J gene TRBJ2-5; 7 bases agree with TRBD2. This CDR3 has 16 amino acids. The ends lost 0 bases at V and 5 bases at J; junction bases unmatched: 9. Germline V gives CDR1 MGHRA, CDR2 YSYEKL. CDR3 in amino acids: CASSQDGWGGWETQYF. For the CDR3, the DNA is TGCGCCAGCAGCCAAGATGGGTGGGGAGGGTGGGAGACCCAGTACTTC.

The chain carries TRBV5-1 and TRBJ2-3, with D possibly TRBD2 on 6 matching bases. V was pared by 5 bases and J by 2 bases, with 18 bases between. This CDR3 has 16 amino acids. The germline gives CDR1 SGHRS, CDR2 YFSETQ. The CDR3 reads CASRPARGGATDTQYF. Written as DNA, the CDR3 is TGCGCCAGCAGACCGGCGCGAGGAGGGGCCACAGATACGCAGTATTTT.

This chain connects TRBV5-1 to TRBJ2-7; a weak D match, TRBD1 (5 bases). Trimming removed 3 bases at V and 1 base at J, with 11 bases between. Germline assignment: CDR1 SGHRS and CDR2 YFSETQ. The CDR3 extends over 14 amino acids. CDR3 protein: CASSSVDSSYEQYF. The CDR3 region has the DNA TGCGCCAGCAGCTCAGTCGACAGTTCCTACGAGCAGTACTTC.

This rearrangement joins TRBV27 to TRBJ2-2, with D uncertain. Germline V gene sequence: CDR1 MNHEY, CDR2 SMNVEV (reference sequence). V dropped 5 bases and J dropped 6 bases, with 10 bases sitting between them. The CDR3 has 13 amino acids. The CDR3 DNA follows: TGTGCCAGCAGTCCGCGTCCACCCGGGGAGCTGTTTTTT. It translates to CASSPRPPGELFF.